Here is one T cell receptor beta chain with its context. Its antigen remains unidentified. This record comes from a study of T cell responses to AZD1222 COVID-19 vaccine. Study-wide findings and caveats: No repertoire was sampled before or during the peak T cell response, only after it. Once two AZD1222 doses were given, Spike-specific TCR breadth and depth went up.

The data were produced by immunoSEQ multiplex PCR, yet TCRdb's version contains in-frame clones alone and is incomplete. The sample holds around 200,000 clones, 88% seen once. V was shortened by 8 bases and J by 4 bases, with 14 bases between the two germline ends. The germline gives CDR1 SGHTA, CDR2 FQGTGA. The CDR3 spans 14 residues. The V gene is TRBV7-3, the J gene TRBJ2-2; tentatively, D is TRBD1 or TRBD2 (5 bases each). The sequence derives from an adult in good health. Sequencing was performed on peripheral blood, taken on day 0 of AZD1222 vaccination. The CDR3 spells CASGQGRGTGELFF. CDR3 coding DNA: TGTGCCAGCGGGCAGGGTCGGGGCACCGGGGAGCTGTTTTTT.